This TCR beta chain was captured in a study of blood T cell repertoires in COVID-19. Overall study context: Some COVID-19 samples were acute and others convalescent; all came from the United States, Italy and Spain. Nucleic acid was either cDNA or gDNA, and it came from T cells, B-cell-depleted T cells, or PBMCs.

This CDR3 comprises 15 residues. Germline lookup yields CDR1 SQVTM and CDR2 ANQGSEA. The germline V and J ends were trimmed by 6 bases and 2 bases, with 17 bases remaining between them. The sample holds a few counts of this clone. Original data processing: Nucleated cell counts were estimated from reference gene primer amplification. Profiled with immunoSEQ multiplex PCR; TCRdb holds only in-frame clones, not every one. The V and J calls and the clone size are those of that table, but D and trimming were determined from the DNA. The top ten clones hold 2.1% of a sample with 150,000 to 200,000 clones, 75% to 90% of them seen once.

The rearrangement joins TRBV29-1 to TRBJ1-5; D perhaps matches TRBD1 (5 bases). The receptor comes from a man between 65 and 80 years old with active or convalescent COVID-19. The material sequenced was peripheral blood. The CDR3 loop reads CSVPLPRAGNQPQHF. The CDR3, as DNA: TGCAGCGTCCCGTTGCCCAGGGCCGGCAATCAGCCCCAGCATTTT.